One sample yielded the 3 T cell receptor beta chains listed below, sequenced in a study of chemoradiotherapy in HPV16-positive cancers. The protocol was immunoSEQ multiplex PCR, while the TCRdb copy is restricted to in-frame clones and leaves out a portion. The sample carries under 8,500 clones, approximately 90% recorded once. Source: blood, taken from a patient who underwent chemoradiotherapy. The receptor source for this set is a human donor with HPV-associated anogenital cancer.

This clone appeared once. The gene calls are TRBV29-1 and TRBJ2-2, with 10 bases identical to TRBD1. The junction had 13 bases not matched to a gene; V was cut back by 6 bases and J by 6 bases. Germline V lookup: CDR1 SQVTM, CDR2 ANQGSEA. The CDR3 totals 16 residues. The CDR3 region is CSVHMKGTGAAGELFF. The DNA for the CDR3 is TGCAGCGTACACATGAAGGGGACAGGGGCTGCCGGGGAGCTGTTTTTT.

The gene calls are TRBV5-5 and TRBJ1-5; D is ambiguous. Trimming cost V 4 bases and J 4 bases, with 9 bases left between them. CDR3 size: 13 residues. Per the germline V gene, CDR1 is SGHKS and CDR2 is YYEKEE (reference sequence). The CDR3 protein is CASSQDVNQPQHF. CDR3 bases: TGTGCCAGCAGCCAGGATGTAAATCAGCCCCAGCATTTT. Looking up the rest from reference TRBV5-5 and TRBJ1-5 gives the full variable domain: DAGVTQSPTHLIKTRGQQVTLRCSPISGHKSVSWYQQVLGQGPQFIFQYYEKEERGRGNFPDRFSARQFPNYSSELNVNALLLGDSALYLCASSQDVNQPQHFGDGTRLSIL.

This CDR3 reads CASSRQGGTYEQYF. In DNA form, the CDR3 reads TGTGCCAGCAGCAGACAGGGTGGGACCTACGAGCAGTACTTC. This chain links TRBV5-5 with TRBJ2-7; TRBD1 aligns across 7 bases. The V segment lost 4 bases and the J segment 2 bases; nucleotides outside the gene matches: 6. The CDR3 is 14 amino acids. Per the germline V gene, CDR1 is SGHKS and CDR2 is YYEKEE (reference sequence).